The clone carrying this TCR beta chain was detected only a few times. Its matching antigen is unknown. The authors reverse transcribed all of the isolated RNA, so sequencing captured expressed TCRB transcripts. This table comes from immunoSEQ multiplex PCR, and its TCRdb copy is limited to in-frame clones, with some not included. Here the sample spans approximately 250,000 clones, 11% being singletons. These data are taken from a study of beta chain features in type 1 diabetes. Across the whole study: Sorted cells examined across all samples numbered roughly 99,000,000.

Researchers reported sorting CD4+ naive, central memory, regulatory and stem cell-like memory cells via CD45RO/CCR7/CD25/CD127/CD95/CD27. Regarding the study as a whole: Whether HLA type influences TCRB rearrangement remained unresolved here. The study found moderately but significantly shorter TCRB CDR3s in all four CD4+ subsets of Type 1 diabetes patients.

This CDR3 has 19 residues. CDR1 and CDR2 (germline): MDHEN, SYDVKM. Trimming cost V 8 bases and J 1 base; bases outside gene matches: 16. The receptor was isolated from a young man with type 1 diabetes. The chain combines TRBV28 with TRBJ2-3; 12 positions agree with TRBD2. Sample: naive CD4+ T cells from blood. The CDR3 DNA sequence: TGTGCCAGCCCTTCCACCCTAGCGGGGGGGCAAGATGGCACAGATACGCAGTATTTT. Translation: CASPSTLAGGQDGTDTQYF. The full variable domain, with the rest looked up from reference TRBV28 and TRBJ2-3, is DVKVTQSSRYLVKRTGEKVFLECVQDMDHENMFWYRQDPGLGLRLIYFSYDVKMKEKGDIPEGYSVSREKKERFSLILESASTNQTSMYLCASPSTLAGGQDGTDTQYFGPGTRLTVL.